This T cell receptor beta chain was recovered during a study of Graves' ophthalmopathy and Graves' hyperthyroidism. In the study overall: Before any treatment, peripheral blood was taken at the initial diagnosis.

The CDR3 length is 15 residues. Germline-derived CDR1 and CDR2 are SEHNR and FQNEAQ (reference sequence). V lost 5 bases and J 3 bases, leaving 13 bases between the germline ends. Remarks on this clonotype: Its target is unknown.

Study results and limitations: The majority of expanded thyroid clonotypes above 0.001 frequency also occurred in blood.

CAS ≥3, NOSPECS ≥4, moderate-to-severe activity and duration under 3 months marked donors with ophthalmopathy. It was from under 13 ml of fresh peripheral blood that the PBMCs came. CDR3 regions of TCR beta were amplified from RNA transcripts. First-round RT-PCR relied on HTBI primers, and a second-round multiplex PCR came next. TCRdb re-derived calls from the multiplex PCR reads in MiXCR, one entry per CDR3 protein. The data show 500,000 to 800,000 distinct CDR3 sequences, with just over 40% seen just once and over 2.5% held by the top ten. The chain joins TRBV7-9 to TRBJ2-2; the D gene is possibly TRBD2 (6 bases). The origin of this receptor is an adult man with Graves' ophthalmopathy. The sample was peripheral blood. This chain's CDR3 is CASSGDAGHTGELFF. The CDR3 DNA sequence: TGTGCCAGCAGCGGGGACGCGGGACACACCGGGGAGCTGTTTTTT.